One sample yielded the 13 T cell receptor beta chains listed below, sequenced in a study of blood T cell repertoires in COVID-19 (dated by TCRdb to about 2020). The method was the immunoSEQ multiplex PCR assay. The immuneACCESS repertoire file appears here via TCRdb, limited to in-frame rearrangements. These files lack a portion of the clones; in checked studies, under half of the deficit traces to unresolved V genes, and the cause of the others is not known. In all, the sample holds 310,000 or so clones, and around 80% of those were seen once. Roughly 1.2% of the sample comes from the top ten. The sequenced sample consisted of peripheral blood. The receptors here all came from a woman in her fifties or sixties with acute or convalescent COVID-19.

The chain has TRBV19 and TRBJ1-2; 8 bases fit TRBD1. The J segment lost 8 bases and the V segment lost 5 bases, leaving 10 bases of the junction unmatched. Germline V gene data show CDR1 as LNHDA and CDR2 as SQIVND (reference sequence). The CDR3 consists of 14 residues. The CDR3, as DNA: TGTGCCAGTAGTCAGCTCAGGGGGCTGTCGGGCTACACCTTC. It specifies CASSQLRGLSGYTF.

The rearrangement joins TRBV7-8 to TRBJ1-4; D not resolved. Germline CDR1 and CDR2: SGHVS and FQNEAQ. The CDR3 consists of 13 residues. Trimming pared 6 bases from V and 7 bases from J, leaving 12 bases between. In nucleotides, the CDR3 is TGTGCCAGCAGTTCCCAAGAGGGTGAAAAACTGTTTTTT. This codes for CASSSQEGEKLFF.

The V and J genes are TRBV27 and TRBJ1-2; 9 positions match TRBD1. The CDR3 is 17 amino acids. After removal of 2 bases from V and 2 bases from J, the junction contained 9 bases not matched to a gene. CDR1 and CDR2 (germline): MNHEY, SMNVEV (reference sequence). CDR3 sequence: CASSLEGRGQGNYGYTF. CDR3 in DNA: TGTGCCAGCAGTTTAGAGGGTCGCGGACAGGGGAACTATGGCTACACCTTC.

The rearrangement links TRBV7-2 to TRBJ1-1, with 9 bases aligning to TRBD1. The CDR3 totals 15 residues. V lost 5 bases to trimming and J lost 4 bases; unmatched junction nucleotides: 8. Germline V lookup: CDR1 SGHTA, CDR2 FQGNSA. CDR3 in DNA: TGTGCCAGCAGCCACAGGGGGCTGGTGAGCACTGAAGCTTTCTTT. Translating gives CASSHRGLVSTEAFF.

The chain combines TRBV7-2 with TRBJ2-7; D might be TRBD2 (5 bases). The V gene's germline CDR1 is SGHTA and CDR2 FQGNSA. This CDR3 has 14 amino acids. Trimming removed 2 bases from V and 6 bases from J, with 14 bases in between. Here the CDR3 DNA reads TGTGCCAGCAGCTTAAACGGGGATGGGTTCGAGCAGTACTTC. Translating gives CASSLNGDGFEQYF.

The chain links TRBV5-1 to TRBJ2-1; 12 bases align to TRBD2. J was trimmed by 7 bases and V by 0 bases; bases with no gene match: 8. The V gene's germline CDR1 is SGHRS and CDR2 YFSETQ. CDR3 length: 17 residues. CDR3: CASSLANLAGGSNEQFF. DNA for the CDR3: TGCGCCAGCAGCTTGGCCAATCTAGCGGGAGGGTCGAATGAGCAGTTCTTC. The variable domain in full, completed from reference TRBV5-1 and TRBJ2-1, reads KAGVTQTPRYLIKTRGQQVTLSCSPISGHRSVSWYQQTPGQGLQFLFEYFSETQRNKGNFPGRFSGRQFSNSRSEMNVSTLELGDSALYLCASSLANLAGGSNEQFFGPGTRLTVL.

A few counts support this clone. V and J are TRBV3-1 (or the pseudogene TRBV3-2) and TRBJ1-6, with D possibly TRBD1 on 5 matching bases. This CDR3 contains 14 residues. Trimming cost V 4 bases and J 5 bases, with 9 bases left between them. Germline CDR1 and CDR2: LGHDT and YNNKEL (reference sequence). Here the CDR3 reads CASSLTVDNSPLHF. DNA of the CDR3: TGTGCCAGCAGCCTGACAGTGGATAATTCACCCCTCCACTTT.

The V call is TRBV30, the J call TRBJ1-5; D not resolved. Trimming stripped 0 bases from V and 5 bases from J, with 11 bases between. The germline CDR1 and CDR2 sequences are GTSNPN and SVGIG (reference sequence). The CDR3 extends over 14 amino acids. This chain's CDR3 is CAWSVQRSYQPQHF. The CDR3 DNA sequence: TGTGCCTGGAGTGTACAGAGATCGTATCAGCCCCAGCATTTT.

The sample holds a few counts of this clone. This chain uses TRBV27 with TRBJ2-7; 9 bases are shared with TRBD1. Unmatched junction bases numbered 2, after V lost 5 bases and J lost 3 bases. Germline loops: CDR1 MNHEY, CDR2 SMNVEV (reference sequence). The CDR3 runs 13 residues. The CDR3 region is CASSPGQGYEQYF. The CDR3 DNA sequence: TGTGCCAGCAGTCCGGGACAGGGCTACGAGCAGTACTTC.

This clone was observed once. The chain recombines TRBV3-1 (or the pseudogene TRBV3-2) with TRBJ1-6, with D unresolved. The ends were cut back, 1 base at V and 7 bases at J, with 8 bases in the middle. Germline V gene sequence: CDR1 LGHDT, CDR2 YNNKEL (reference sequence). The CDR3 is 14 residues long. Here the CDR3 DNA reads TGTGCCAGCAGCCAAGGTTACGGGAATTCACCCCTCCACTTT. Its translation is CASSQGYGNSPLHF.

This clone turned up a few times. An end of the junction differs from the germline gene, which may be a read error. This chain connects TRBV5-4 to TRBJ1-4; D not certain. Germline V CDR1 and CDR2: SGHNT, YYREEE (reference sequence). The CDR3 has 12 amino acids. Here the CDR3 reads CASSLDAGSCLF. CDR3 DNA sequence: TGTGCCAGCAGCTTGGATGCCGGGTCCTGCCTTTTT.

The rearrangement uses TRBV10-3 and TRBJ2-7; maybe TRBD2 (5 bases). Germline V gene sequence: CDR1 ENHRY, CDR2 SYGVKD. The ends were cut back, 3 bases at V and 2 bases at J, with 14 bases in the middle. This CDR3 region has 15 residues. CDR3 nucleotides: TGTGCCATCAGTGAAGCGGAGCGGATAGCCTACGAGCAGTACTTC. As protein: CAISEAERIAYEQYF.

The rearrangement uses TRBV7-8 and TRBJ2-5; D may be TRBD2 (6 bases). The germline gives CDR1 SGHVS, CDR2 FQNEAQ. Trimming shortened V by 0 bases and J by 2 bases, and 19 bases separated the two germline ends. This CDR3 comprises 18 residues. The CDR3: CASSLAAGLAGRQETQYF. CDR3 sequence (DNA): TGTGCCAGCAGCTTAGCGGCTGGGCTGGCCGGGAGACAAGAGACCCAGTACTTC. Together with reference TRBV7-8 and TRBJ2-5, the CDR3 gives the full variable domain: GAGVSQSPRYKVAKRGQDVALRCDPISGHVSLFWYQQALGQGPEFLTYFQNEAQLDKSGLPSDRFFAERPEGSVSTLKIQRTQQEDSAVYLCASSLAAGLAGRQETQYFGPGTRLLVL.